This paragraph reports one T cell receptor (beta chain). Authors' analysis steps: It was from reference gene primer amplification that nucleated cell counts were estimated. Data came from immunoSEQ multiplex PCR; TCRdb stores just in-frame clones and leaves some out. For V, J and clone size, that table is used; D and trimming come from the DNA. This sample has about 94,000 clones, with about 83% found just once. The data derive from a study of blood T cell repertoires in COVID-19. At the level of the study: The samples span acute and convalescent COVID-19 from the United States, Italy and Spain. The cDNA or gDNA used as material had been derived from T cells, B-cell-depleted T cells, or PBMCs.

The ends were cut back, 5 bases at V and 4 bases at J, with 12 bases in the middle. This CDR3 is 13 amino acids long. Germline V CDR1 and CDR2: SGHNT, YENEEA. Specimen: peripheral blood. The chain employs TRBV11-3 and TRBJ2-7, with D perhaps matching TRBD2 (7 bases). This clonotype was obtained from a human donor in a cohort sampled during active COVID-19. The DNA of the CDR3 is TGTGCCAGCAGCCCTGGGGGGGCATACGAGCAGTACTTC. Translation gives CASSPGGAYEQYF.